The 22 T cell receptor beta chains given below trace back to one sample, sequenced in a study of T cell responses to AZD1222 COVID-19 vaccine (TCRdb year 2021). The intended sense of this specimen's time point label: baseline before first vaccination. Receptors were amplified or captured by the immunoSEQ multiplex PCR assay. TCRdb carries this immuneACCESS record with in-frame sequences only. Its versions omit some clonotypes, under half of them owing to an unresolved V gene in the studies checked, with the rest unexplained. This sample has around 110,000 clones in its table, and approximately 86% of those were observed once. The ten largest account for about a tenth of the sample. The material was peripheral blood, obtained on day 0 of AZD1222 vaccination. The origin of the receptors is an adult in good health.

The CDR3 sequence is CASSPLPTGELFF. CDR3 DNA sequence: TGTGCCAGCTCACCACTCCCAACCGGGGAGCTGTTTTTT. The V call is TRBV18, the J call TRBJ2-2; D ambiguous. Between the trimmed V and J ends, which lost 1 base and 5 bases, there was a span of 5 bases. Germline V gene data show CDR1 as KGHSH and CDR2 as LQKENI. The CDR3 consists of 13 residues. The variable domain in full, with the rest retrieved from reference TRBV18 and TRBJ2-2, is NAGVMQNPRHLVRRRGQEARLRCSPMKGHSHVYWYRQLPEEGLKFMVYLQKENIIDESGMPKERFSAEFPKEGPSILRIQQVVRGDSAAYFCASSPLPTGELFFGEGSRLTVL.

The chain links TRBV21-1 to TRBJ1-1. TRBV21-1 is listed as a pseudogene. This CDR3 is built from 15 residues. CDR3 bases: TGTGCCAGCAGTCCTCGTCTGCGGGGTACCACTGAAGCTTTCTTT. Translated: CASSPRLRGTTEAFF.

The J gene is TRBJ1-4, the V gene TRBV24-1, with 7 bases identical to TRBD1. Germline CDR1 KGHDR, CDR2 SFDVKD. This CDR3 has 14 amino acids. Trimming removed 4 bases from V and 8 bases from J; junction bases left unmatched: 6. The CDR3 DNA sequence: TGTGCCACCAGTGACCCGGACAGGAACGAAAAACTGTTTTTT. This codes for CATSDPDRNEKLFF.

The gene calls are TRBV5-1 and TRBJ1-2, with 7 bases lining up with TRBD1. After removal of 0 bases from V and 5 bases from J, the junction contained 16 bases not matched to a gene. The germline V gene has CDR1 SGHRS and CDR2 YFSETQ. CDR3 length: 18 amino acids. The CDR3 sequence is CASSLEGGVGLTLYGYTF. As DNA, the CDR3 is TGCGCCAGCAGCTTGGAAGGGGGCGTTGGCTTGACCCTTTATGGCTACACCTTC.

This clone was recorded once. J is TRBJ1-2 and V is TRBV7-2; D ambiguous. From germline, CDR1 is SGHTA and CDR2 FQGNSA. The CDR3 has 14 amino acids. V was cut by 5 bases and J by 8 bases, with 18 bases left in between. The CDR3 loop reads CASSKDGRLGGYTF. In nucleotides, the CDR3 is TGTGCCAGCAGCAAGGACGGCAGGCTGGGGGGCTACACCTTC.

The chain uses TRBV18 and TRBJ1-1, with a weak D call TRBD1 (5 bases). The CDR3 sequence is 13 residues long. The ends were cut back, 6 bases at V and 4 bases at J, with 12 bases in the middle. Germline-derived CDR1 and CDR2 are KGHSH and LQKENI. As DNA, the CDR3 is TGTGCCAGCTCCGTGGGGGAGATCACTGAAGCTTTCTTT. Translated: CASSVGEITEAFF. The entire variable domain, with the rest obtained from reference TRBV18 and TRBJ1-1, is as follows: NAGVMQNPRHLVRRRGQEARLRCSPMKGHSHVYWYRQLPEEGLKFMVYLQKENIIDESGMPKERFSAEFPKEGPSILRIQQVVRGDSAAYFCASSVGEITEAFFGQGTRLTVV.

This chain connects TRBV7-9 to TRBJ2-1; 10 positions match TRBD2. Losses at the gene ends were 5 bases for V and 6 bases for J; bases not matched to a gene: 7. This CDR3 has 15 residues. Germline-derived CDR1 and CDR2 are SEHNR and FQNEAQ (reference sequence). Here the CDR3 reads CASSASGSGGNEQFF. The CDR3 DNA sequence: TGTGCCAGCAGCGCTAGCGGGAGTGGGGGCAATGAGCAGTTCTTC.

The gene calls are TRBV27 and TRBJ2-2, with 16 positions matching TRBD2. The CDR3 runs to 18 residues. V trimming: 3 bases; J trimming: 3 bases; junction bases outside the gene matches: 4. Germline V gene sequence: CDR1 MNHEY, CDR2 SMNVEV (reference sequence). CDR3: CASSFQGLAGGDTGELFF. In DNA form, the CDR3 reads TGTGCCAGCAGTTTTCAGGGACTAGCGGGGGGGGACACCGGGGAGCTGTTTTTT.

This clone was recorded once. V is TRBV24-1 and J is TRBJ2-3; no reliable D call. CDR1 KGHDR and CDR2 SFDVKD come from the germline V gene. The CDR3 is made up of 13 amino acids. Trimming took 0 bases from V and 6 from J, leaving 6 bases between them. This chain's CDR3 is CATSDLQEDTQYF. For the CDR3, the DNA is TGTGCCACCAGTGATTTGCAGGAGGATACGCAGTATTTT.

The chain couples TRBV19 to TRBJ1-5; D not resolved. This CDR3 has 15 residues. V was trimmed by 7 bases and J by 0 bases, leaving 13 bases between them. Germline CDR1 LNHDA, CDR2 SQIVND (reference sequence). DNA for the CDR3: TGTGCCAGTAACCCTAACCCCTATAGCAATCAGCCCCAGCATTTT. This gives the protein CASNPNPYSNQPQHF.

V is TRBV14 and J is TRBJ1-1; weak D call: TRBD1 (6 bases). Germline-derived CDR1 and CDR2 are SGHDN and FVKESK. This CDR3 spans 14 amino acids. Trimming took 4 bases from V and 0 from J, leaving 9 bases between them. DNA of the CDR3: TGTGCCAGCAGCCTTACAGGGATGAACACTGAAGCTTTCTTT. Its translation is CASSLTGMNTEAFF.

CDR3 bases: TGTGCCAGCAGTGAAAATCCCCCAGGCCACTACGAGCAGTACTTC. Translation gives CASSENPPGHYEQYF. This chain uses TRBV2 with TRBJ2-7; D unresolved. This CDR3 is built from 15 residues. Germline values: CDR1 SNHLY, CDR2 FYNNEI. V was shortened by 2 bases and J by 3 bases, with 14 bases between the two germline ends.

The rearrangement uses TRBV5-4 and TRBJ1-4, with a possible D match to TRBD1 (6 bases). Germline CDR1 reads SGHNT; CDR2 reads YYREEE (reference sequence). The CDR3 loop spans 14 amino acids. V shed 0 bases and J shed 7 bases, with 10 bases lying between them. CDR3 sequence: CASSLAGAGEKLFF. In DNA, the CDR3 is TGTGCCAGCAGCTTGGCGGGGGCCGGTGAAAAACTGTTTTTT.

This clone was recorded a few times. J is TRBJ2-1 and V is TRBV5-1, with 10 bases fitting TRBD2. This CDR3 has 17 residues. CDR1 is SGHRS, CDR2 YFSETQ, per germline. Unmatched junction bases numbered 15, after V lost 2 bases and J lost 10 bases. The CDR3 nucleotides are TGCGCCAGCAGCTTTAATCCGTCGGGTAGCGGGGGGAAGGAGCAGTTCTTC. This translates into CASSFNPSGSGGKEQFF.

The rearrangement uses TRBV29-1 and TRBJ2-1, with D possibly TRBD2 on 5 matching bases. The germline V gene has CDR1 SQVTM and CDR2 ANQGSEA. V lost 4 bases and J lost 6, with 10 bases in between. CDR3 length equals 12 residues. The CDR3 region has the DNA TGCAGCGTTGGAGCGGTCGGCAATGAGCAGTTCTTC. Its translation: CSVGAVGNEQFF.

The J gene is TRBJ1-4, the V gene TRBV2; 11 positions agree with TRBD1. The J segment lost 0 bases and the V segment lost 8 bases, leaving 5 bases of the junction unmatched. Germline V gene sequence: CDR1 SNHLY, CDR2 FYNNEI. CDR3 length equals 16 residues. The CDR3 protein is CASDRDRGATNEKLFF. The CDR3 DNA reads TGTGCCAGCGATCGGGACAGGGGGGCAACTAATGAAAAACTGTTTTTT.

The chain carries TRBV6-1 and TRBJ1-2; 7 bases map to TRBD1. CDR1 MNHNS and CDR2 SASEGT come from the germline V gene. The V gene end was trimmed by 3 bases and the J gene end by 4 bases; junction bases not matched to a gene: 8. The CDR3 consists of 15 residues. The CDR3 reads CASSDRQGGGYGYTF. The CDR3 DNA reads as TGTGCCAGCAGTGACAGACAGGGAGGGGGCTATGGCTACACCTTC.

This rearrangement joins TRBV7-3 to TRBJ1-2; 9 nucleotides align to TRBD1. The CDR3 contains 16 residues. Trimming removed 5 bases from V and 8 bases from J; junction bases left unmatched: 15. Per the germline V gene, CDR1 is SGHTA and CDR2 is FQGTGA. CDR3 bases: TGTGCCAGCAGCAGTACAGGGGGCGAACGTTGGGACGGCTACACCTTC. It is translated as CASSSTGGERWDGYTF.

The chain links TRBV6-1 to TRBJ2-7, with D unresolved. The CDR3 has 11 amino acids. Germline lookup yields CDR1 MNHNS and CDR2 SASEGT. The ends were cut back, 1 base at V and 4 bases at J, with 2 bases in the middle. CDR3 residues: CASSEGYEQYF. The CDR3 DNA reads TGTGCCAGCAGTGAAGGATACGAGCAGTACTTC.

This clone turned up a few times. CDR3 in DNA: TGTGCCAGCAGCTTGATCGACAGGGGGTCGTTTGAAGCTTTCTTT. This encodes CASSLIDRGSFEAFF. This chain links TRBV5-4 with TRBJ1-1; TRBD1 matches 9 bases. Per germline, CDR1 SGHNT and CDR2 YYREEE (reference sequence). CDR3 length: 15 amino acids. J was trimmed by 7 bases and V by 1 base; bases with no gene match: 8.

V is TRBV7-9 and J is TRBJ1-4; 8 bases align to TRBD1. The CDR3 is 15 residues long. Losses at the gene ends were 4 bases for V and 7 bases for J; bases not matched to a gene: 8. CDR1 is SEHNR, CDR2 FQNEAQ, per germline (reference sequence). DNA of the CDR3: TGTGCCAGCAGCTCAGTGGACAGGGACGGTGAAAAACTGTTTTTT. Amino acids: CASSSVDRDGEKLFF.

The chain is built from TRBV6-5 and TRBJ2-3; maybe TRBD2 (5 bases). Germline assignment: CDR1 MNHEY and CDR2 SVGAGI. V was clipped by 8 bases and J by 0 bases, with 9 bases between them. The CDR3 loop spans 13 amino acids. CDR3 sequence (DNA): TGTGCCAGCCTAAGCGGAAGCACAGATACGCAGTATTTT. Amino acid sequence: CASLSGSTDTQYF.